The 15 T cell receptor beta chains given below trace back to one sample, sequenced in a study of T cell repertoires in cytomegalovirus infection. TCRdb called the reads again in MiXCR, with one record for every CDR3 protein. Found here are about 340,000 distinct CDR3 sequences, about 28% of them singletons; the top ten hold 20%. No cognate antigen is known for these TCRs. Source: cultured PBMCs, taken from culture after CMV antigen stimulation. These receptors were collected from a human donor in good health (CMV status not recorded). Some clones in this sample may be carry-over from other donors' samples.

The chain is built from TRBV7-3 and TRBJ2-3, with 9 bases fitting TRBD1. J gave up 3 bases and V 2 bases, and 6 bases lay outside the gene matches. Per the germline V gene, CDR1 is SGHTA and CDR2 is FQGTGA. The CDR3 consists of 16 residues. CDR3 in amino acids: CASSLQQGAITDTQYF. In DNA, the CDR3 is TGTGCCAGCAGCTTACAACAGGGGGCAATAACAGATACGCAGTATTTT.

At least ten counts were recorded for this clonotype. This chain links TRBV7-8 with TRBJ1-3; D remains unclear. The CDR3 has 15 residues. Germline V gene lookup returns CDR1 SGHVS and CDR2 FQNEAQ. V was shortened by 1 base and J by 3 bases, with 10 bases between the two germline ends. In DNA, the CDR3 is TGTGCCAGCAGCTTAGACGAGGTTATTGGAAACACCATATATTTT. This gives the protein CASSLDEVIGNTIYF.

This clonotype was found many times. The chain is built from TRBV7-3 and TRBJ1-1, with D maybe TRBD1 (6 bases). Trimming took 5 bases from V and 4 from J, leaving 17 bases between them. This CDR3 has 15 residues. Germline V gives CDR1 SGHTA, CDR2 FQGTGA. The CDR3 DNA follows: TGTGCCAGCAGCCCAGATAGGGGGGCTGGCACTGAAGCTTTCTTT. Its protein product is CASSPDRGAGTEAFF.

The chain couples TRBV6-2 or TRBV6-3 to TRBJ1-1; D might be TRBD1 (6 bases). Germline values: CDR1 MNHEY, CDR2 SVGEGT. The CDR3 is made up of 15 amino acids. V lost 2 bases and J lost 1, with 11 bases in between. Written as DNA, the CDR3 is TGTGCCAGCAGTTACGGGGGCGGAAGGAACACTGAAGCTTTCTTT. It yields the protein CASSYGGGRNTEAFF.

This clonotype has just a few counts. The rearrangement joins TRBV6-6 to TRBJ1-3; 7 nucleotides match TRBD1. This CDR3 spans 16 amino acids. Germline V lookup: CDR1 MNHNY, CDR2 SVGAGI (reference sequence). Trimming at V came to 5 bases and at J to 0 bases, leaving 7 bases not matched to a gene. This CDR3 reads CASSEGRGYSGNTIYF. The CDR3 region has the DNA TGTGCCAGCAGTGAGGGCAGGGGGTACTCTGGAAACACCATATATTTT.

J is TRBJ1-1 and V is TRBV19, with a weak D call TRBD1 (5 bases). The germline V and J ends were trimmed by 11 bases and 4 bases, with 20 bases remaining between them. CDR1 and CDR2 (germline): LNHDA, SQIVND (reference sequence). The CDR3 loop spans 14 amino acids. The CDR3 DNA reads TGTGCCCTCCGGGGGGGGGGAGCGAGCACTGAAGCTTTCTTT. It specifies CALRGGGASTEAFF.

This rearrangement joins TRBV10-3 to TRBJ2-6, with TRBD1 as a possible D gene (6 bases). The germline CDR1 and CDR2 sequences are ENHRY and SYGVKD. Between the trimmed V and J ends, which lost 0 bases and 0 bases, there was a span of 6 bases. There are 16 residues in the CDR3. DNA for the CDR3: TGTGCCATCAGTGAGTCCAGGGGCTCTGGGGCCAACGTCCTGACTTTC. It encodes CAISESRGSGANVLTF.

This clonotype was recorded a few times. The chain combines TRBV10-3 with TRBJ2-7; 8 bases fit TRBD1. Germline V lookup: CDR1 ENHRY, CDR2 SYGVKD. The junction had 2 bases not matched to a gene; V was cut back by 5 bases and J by 2 bases. The CDR3 extends over 13 amino acids. This CDR3 is CAISTDRAYEQYF. CDR3 DNA: TGTGCCATCAGTACGGACAGGGCCTACGAGCAGTACTTC.

V usage is TRBV5-1 and J usage is TRBJ2-7; D is uncertain. Germline V lookup: CDR1 SGHRS, CDR2 YFSETQ. V dropped 0 bases and J dropped 3 bases, with 7 bases sitting between them. The CDR3 runs to 13 residues. CDR3 bases: TGCGCCAGCAGCTTGGGACCACACTACGAGCAGTACTTC. It yields the protein CASSLGPHYEQYF.

A few counts support this clonotype. This chain connects TRBV19 to TRBJ1-2; 11 bases are shared with TRBD1. The CDR3 runs 14 residues. V was pared by 8 bases and J by 3 bases, with 5 bases of the junction left unmatched. Germline CDR1 reads LNHDA; CDR2 reads SQIVND (reference sequence). The CDR3 loop is CASRPGQGDYGYTF. CDR3 sequence (DNA): TGTGCCAGTCGGCCGGGACAGGGGGACTATGGCTACACCTTC. Together with reference TRBV19 and TRBJ1-2, the CDR3 gives the full variable domain: DGGITQSPKYLFRKEGQNVTLSCEQNLNHDAMYWYRQDPGQGLRLIYYSQIVNDFQKGDIAEGYSVSREKKESFPLTVTSAQKNPTAFYLCASRPGQGDYGYTFGSGTRLTVV.

The chain is built from TRBV7-2 and TRBJ2-7; 8 nucleotides line up with TRBD2. Germline V gene data show CDR1 as SGHTA and CDR2 as FQGNSA. CDR3 size: 15 residues. V gave up 5 bases and J gave up 6 bases; unmatched junction bases: 12. The DNA of the CDR3 is TGTGCCAGCAGCCCACCGGGACTAGGCCCTGGCGAGCAGTACTTC. Translation gives CASSPPGLGPGEQYF.

In its sample, this clonotype was seen a few times. J is TRBJ1-5 and V is TRBV28; possibly TRBD1 for D (6 bases). CDR1 and CDR2 (germline): MDHEN, SYDVKM. V gave up 5 bases and J gave up 2 bases, with 16 bases separating them. CDR3 length equals 16 residues. The CDR3 DNA reads as TGTGCCAGCAGTCGCGTACAGGGAATCGGCAATCAGCCCCAGCATTTT. Protein: CASSRVQGIGNQPQHF.

The chain combines TRBV5-8 with TRBJ1-2; D is uncertain. CDR3 size: 15 residues. Between the trimmed V and J ends, which lost 2 bases and 2 bases, there was a span of 13 bases. CDR1 and CDR2 (germline): SGHTS, YDEGEE. CDR3 region: CASSLLTYPNYGYTF. CDR3 nucleotides: TGTGCCAGCAGCTTACTGACGTACCCCAACTATGGCTACACCTTC.

This sequence joins TRBV7-4 and TRBJ1-1; weak D call: TRBD1 (5 bases). The V gene lost 1 base and the J gene lost 1 base, with 13 bases spanning the gap. CDR1 and CDR2 (germline): SGHVT, SQSDAQ. The CDR3 extends over 16 amino acids. CDR3: CASSLGANRGNTEAFF. The CDR3 DNA reads as TGTGCCAGCAGCTTAGGGGCGAATAGGGGGAACACTGAAGCTTTCTTT.

V is TRBV5-6 and J is TRBJ2-7, with 14 bases matching TRBD2. J was trimmed by 3 bases and V by 3 bases; bases with no gene match: 8. Germline CDR1 reads SGHDT; CDR2 reads YYEEEE. The CDR3 runs 17 residues. The CDR3 sequence is CASSWGLAGEGFYEQYF. The CDR3 DNA is TGTGCCAGCAGCTGGGGACTAGCGGGAGAAGGGTTCTACGAGCAGTACTTC.